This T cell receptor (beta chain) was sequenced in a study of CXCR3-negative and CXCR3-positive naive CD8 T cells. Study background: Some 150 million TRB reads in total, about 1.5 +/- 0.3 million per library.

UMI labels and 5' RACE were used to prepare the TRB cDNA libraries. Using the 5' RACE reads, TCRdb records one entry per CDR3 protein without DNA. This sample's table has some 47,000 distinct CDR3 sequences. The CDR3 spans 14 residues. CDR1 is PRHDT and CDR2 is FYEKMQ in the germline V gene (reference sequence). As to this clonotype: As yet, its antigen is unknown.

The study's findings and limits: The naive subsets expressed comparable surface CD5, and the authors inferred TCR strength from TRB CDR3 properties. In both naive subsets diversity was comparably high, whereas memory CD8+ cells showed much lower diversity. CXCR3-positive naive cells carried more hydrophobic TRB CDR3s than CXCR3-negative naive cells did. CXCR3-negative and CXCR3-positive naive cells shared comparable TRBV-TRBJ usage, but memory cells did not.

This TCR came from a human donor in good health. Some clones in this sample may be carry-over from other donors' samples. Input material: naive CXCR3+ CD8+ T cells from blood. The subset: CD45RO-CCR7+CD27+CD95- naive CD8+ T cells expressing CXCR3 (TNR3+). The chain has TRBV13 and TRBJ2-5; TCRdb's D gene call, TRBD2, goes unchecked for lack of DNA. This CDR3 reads CASSWTSGEETQYF.